This T cell receptor beta chain is drawn from a study of graft-versus-host responses after intestinal transplantation. Overall study context: Grafts were multivisceral, liver-intestinal, or isolated intestinal. Findings of the study overall: Graft-donor T cell macrochimerism coincided with high graft-versus-host to host-versus-graft clonal ratios in allografts. Detection of GvH clones occurred in recipient marrow, and some had their first appearance in ileum or blood.

This clone occurred once. The antigen remains unidentified. Using immunoSEQ multiplex PCR, the repertoire was profiled, and TCRdb retains in-frame clones only, with some absent. Of over 45,000 clones listed, about 90% are singletons. This receptor was identified in a human patient who received an intestinal transplant, so some T cells may come from the graft donor. The specimen was PBMCs, collected 26 days after transplant.

The DNA of the CDR3 is TGTGCCAGCAGTCCTTTCCCAGGGATCATCCCAGATACGCAGTATTTT. Translating gives CASSPFPGIIPDTQYF. The chain joins TRBV27 to TRBJ2-3; tentative D call: TRBD1 (5 bases). The CDR3 extends over 16 amino acids. V was trimmed by 5 bases and J by 4 bases, leaving 19 bases between them. Germline loops: CDR1 MNHEY, CDR2 SMNVEV (reference sequence).